Following are 10 T cell receptor beta chains from one sample sequenced in a study of cytomegalovirus exposure and HLA in healthy donors. The PCR used 60 Vbeta and 13 Jbeta primers. The method was immunoSEQ multiplex PCR; TCRdb's version includes in-frame clones alone and lacks a portion of them. This repertoire shows about 140,000 clones, approximately 82% found once; its top ten account for 1.4% to 1.5%. The specimen sequenced was PBMCs. All receptors come from a man aged 30 to 39 in good health and CMV-seropositive.

The chain has TRBV19 and TRBJ2-3, with 9 bases that match TRBD1. The germline V gene encodes CDR1 LNHDA and CDR2 SQIVND (reference sequence). The CDR3 loop spans 14 amino acids. V shed 5 bases, J shed 5 bases, and the junction held 5 bases outside the gene matches. The CDR3 protein is CASSPQGAEDTQYF. CDR3 DNA sequence: TGTGCCAGTAGTCCACAGGGGGCCGAAGATACGCAGTATTTT.

This chain links TRBV19 with TRBJ1-5, with TRBD1 as a possible D gene (5 bases). CDR3 length equals 13 residues. Germline V gene lookup returns CDR1 LNHDA and CDR2 SQIVND (reference sequence). V dropped 6 bases and J dropped 3 bases, with 9 bases sitting between them. The CDR3 protein is CASREGVNQPQHF. For the CDR3, the DNA is TGTGCCAGTAGGGAAGGGGTCAATCAGCCCCAGCATTTT.

The chain has TRBV2 and TRBJ1-6; tentatively, D is TRBD1 (6 bases). Germline assignment: CDR1 SNHLY and CDR2 FYNNEI. There are 15 residues in the CDR3. V was clipped by 5 bases and J by 6 bases, with 14 bases between them. CDR3 in amino acids: CASSNSQGTNSPLHF. The CDR3 bases are TGTGCCAGCAGTAACTCACAGGGCACTAATTCACCCCTCCACTTT. Filled out from reference TRBV2 and TRBJ1-6, the complete variable domain reads EPEVTQTPSHQVTQMGQEVILRCVPISNHLYFYWYRQILGQKVEFLVSFYNNEISEKSEIFDDQFSVERPDGSNFTLKIRSTKLEDSAMYFCASSNSQGTNSPLHFGNGTRLTVT.

The V call is TRBV5-1, the J call TRBJ2-7; 7 bases are shared with TRBD2. V shed 5 bases and J 0 bases; nucleotides not matched to a gene: 8. The CDR3 length is 15 residues. CDR1 and CDR2 (germline): SGHRS, YFSETQ. CDR3 DNA sequence: TGCGCCAGCAGAACTGGACTAGGCAGCTCCTACGAGCAGTACTTC. This translates into CASRTGLGSSYEQYF.

Note on this clone: Compared with germline, one end of the junction differs, possibly owing to a read error. The rearrangement joins TRBV7-9 to TRBJ2-1; 7 nucleotides match TRBD1. This CDR3 spans 12 amino acids. Germline CDR1 is SEHNR and CDR2 is FQNEAQ (reference sequence). In DNA, the CDR3 is TGTTCCAGCAGCGTCGGGACAGATGAGCAGTTCTTC. This translates into CSSSVGTDEQFF.

This clone was detected only once. This chain connects TRBV7-2 to TRBJ2-5; weak D call: TRBD1 (6 bases). Near its end, the DNA agrees better with TRBJ2-7, so the J call may be wrong. This CDR3 contains 18 residues. Germline V gene sequence: CDR1 SGHTA, CDR2 FQGNSA. The CDR3 region has the DNA TGTGCCAGCAGCTTACGGGGCAGGGGCAGGGGCATCGCCTACGAGCAGTACTTC. Protein: CASSLRGRGRGIAYEQYF.

The V call is TRBV6-5, the J call TRBJ1-1; 10 nucleotides line up with TRBD1. CDR3 length: 13 residues. Germline-derived CDR1 and CDR2 are MNHEY and SVGAGI. The V and J ends lost 5 bases and 5 bases, in that order; junction bases with no gene match: 2. The CDR3 region has the DNA TGTGCCAGCAGTAAGGACAGGGGGACTGAAGCTTTCTTT. Protein product: CASSKDRGTEAFF.

The chain links TRBV2 to TRBJ1-2, with 9 bases aligning to TRBD1. Trimming at V came to 6 bases and at J to 5 bases, leaving 7 bases not matched to a gene. Germline V gene sequence: CDR1 SNHLY, CDR2 FYNNEI. This CDR3 is built from 14 residues. CDR3 amino acids: CASSMGQGRYGYTF. The CDR3 DNA reads as TGTGCCAGCAGCATGGGACAGGGAAGATATGGCTACACCTTC.

This clone was counted once. This sequence joins TRBV5-1 and TRBJ1-5, with 7 nucleotides matching TRBD1. With 0 bases clipped from V and 1 base from J, the junction kept 4 bases outside the gene matches. Germline values: CDR1 SGHRS, CDR2 YFSETQ. This CDR3 spans 16 amino acids. For the CDR3, the DNA is TGCGCCAGCAGCTTGGATTCGACAGGGAGCAATCAGCCCCAGCATTTT. This sequence encodes CASSLDSTGSNQPQHF.

In DNA, the CDR3 is TGTGCCAGCAGCGTAGGGCAAGGACAAAATTACGAGCAGTACTTC. It codes for CASSVGQGQNYEQYF. The genes are TRBV9 and TRBJ2-5, with a weak D call TRBD1 (5 bases). The J call could be wrong; TRBJ2-7 is a better fit for the DNA end. Germline loops: CDR1 SGDLS, CDR2 YYNGEE. CDR3 length: 15 amino acids.